This T cell receptor beta chain stems from a study of blood T cell repertoires in COVID-19. Across the whole study: The United States, Italy and Spain supplied acute and convalescent COVID-19 samples. T cells, B-cell-depleted T cells, or PBMCs supplied cDNA or gDNA.

The CDR3 extends over 14 amino acids. The germline V gene encodes CDR1 LNHDA and CDR2 SQIVND (reference sequence). V was cut by 3 bases and J by 7 bases, with 15 bases left in between. Per the authors' pipeline: Cell counts per sample came from amplifying reference gene primers. The method was immunoSEQ multiplex PCR; TCRdb's version includes in-frame clones alone and lacks a portion of them. The V and J calls and clone size were taken over from that table, and D and trimming were inferred from the DNA. The sample carries fewer than 90,000 clones, roughly nine tenths recorded once. V is TRBV19 and J is TRBJ2-5, with a tentative D call TRBD1 (5 bases). Sequenced: peripheral blood. This TCR was recovered from a man of 80 years or more in a cohort sampled during active COVID-19. CDR3 region: CASSIWPGSGTQYF. The CDR3 DNA follows: TGTGCCAGTAGTATCTGGCCAGGGTCGGGGACCCAGTACTTC.